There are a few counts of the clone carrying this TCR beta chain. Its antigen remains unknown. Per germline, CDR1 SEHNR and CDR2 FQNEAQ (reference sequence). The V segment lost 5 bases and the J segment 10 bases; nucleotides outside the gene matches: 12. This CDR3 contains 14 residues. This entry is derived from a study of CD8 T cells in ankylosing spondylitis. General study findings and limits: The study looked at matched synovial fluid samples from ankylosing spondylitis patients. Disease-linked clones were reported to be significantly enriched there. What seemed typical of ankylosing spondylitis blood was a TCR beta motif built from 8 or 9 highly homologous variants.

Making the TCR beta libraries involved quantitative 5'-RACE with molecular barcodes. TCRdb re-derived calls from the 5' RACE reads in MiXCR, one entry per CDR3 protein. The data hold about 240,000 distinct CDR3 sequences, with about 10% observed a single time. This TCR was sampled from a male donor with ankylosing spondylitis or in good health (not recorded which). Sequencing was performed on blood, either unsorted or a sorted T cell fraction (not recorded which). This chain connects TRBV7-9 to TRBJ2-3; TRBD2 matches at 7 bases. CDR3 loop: CASSKTSAPAAQYF. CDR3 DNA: TGTGCCAGCAGCAAAACTAGCGCTCCGGCGGCGCAGTATTTT.